These T cell receptor beta chains were read from a single sample in a study of cytotoxic CD8 clonotypes in ibrutinib-treated CLL. Method: immunoSEQ multiplex PCR; TCRdb's copy keeps in-frame clones and lacks some. Here the sample spans some 140,000 clones, around 90% being singletons. The material sequenced was PBMCs, taken after 12 months of ibrutinib treatment. The receptor source for this set is a human donor with chronic lymphocytic leukemia. Each CDR3 is given with its conserved first and last residue.

v_gene	len	CDR3aa
TRBV10-1	13	CASSESTDTEAFF
TRBV11-3	12	CASSLDGDTQYF
TRBV15	14	CATSVGQINQPQHF
TRBV4-2	14	CASSQELQEETQYF
TRBV28	13	CASRSGQGGQAFF
TRBV18	16	CASSPRPNNGGNTIYF
TRBV10-3	12	CAISGGSYEQYF
TRBV9	19	CASSVGVWTSGYGTDTQYF
TRBV5-1	16	CASSLVLSLGHNEQFF
TRBV6-5	14	CASGRGHSGNTIYF
TRBV11-2	15	CASSGEGQINEKLFF
TRBV11-2	15	CASSLALAPSYEQYF
TRBV28	15	CASSFLDFGNQPQHF
TRBV28	17	CASSLSWGRAGADTQYF
TRBV27	15	CASSFEGQVYNEQFF